The 2 T cell receptor beta chains listed next were all sequenced from one sample in a study of blood T cell repertoires in COVID-19. Here immunoSEQ multiplex PCR was the method, and the copy in TCRdb shows in-frame clones only, minus some. This table holds some 230,000 clones, approximately 85% found once. Sequenced material: peripheral blood. The receptor source for this set is a man in his forties or fifties who had recovered from COVID-19.

This chain links TRBV7-2 with TRBJ2-7; D is possibly TRBD1 (7 bases). V was cut by 1 base and J by 4 bases, with 14 bases left in between. Germline CDR1 reads SGHTA; CDR2 reads FQGNSA. This CDR3 contains 15 residues. The CDR3 region has the DNA TGTGCCAGCAGCTTAGGGTTACAGGGGACTTACGAGCAGTACTTC. This codes for CASSLGLQGTYEQYF.

This sequence joins TRBV3-1 (or the pseudogene TRBV3-2) and TRBJ2-7; D ambiguous. The CDR3 spans 11 residues. Trimming shortened V by 5 bases and J by 6 bases, and 8 bases separated the two germline ends. Germline V gene sequence: CDR1 LGHDT, CDR2 YNNKEL (reference sequence). CDR3 protein: CASSTRVEQYF. CDR3 sequence (DNA): TGTGCCAGCAGCACCCGAGTCGAGCAGTACTTC.